Listed below are T cell receptor beta chains from one sample, sequenced in a study of blood T cell repertoires in COVID-19. Assay used: immunoSEQ multiplex PCR; TCRdb lists only in-frame clones, some missing. The sample has about 110,000 clones; 55% to 75% are singletons. Sequenced: peripheral blood. The receptors derive from a woman aged 40 to 50 with acute or convalescent COVID-19. Each CDR3 is given without its conserved first and last residue.

TRBJ1-1 | TRBV4-1 | ASSPPGETEAF
TRBJ1-4 | TRBV30 | AWSTGVLREKLF
TRBJ1-5 | TRBV19 | ASSISANRGQPQH
TRBJ2-2 | TRBV15 | ATSNRLAGDLGELF
TRBJ1-1 | TRBV4-1 | ASSQDARRGNTEAF
TRBJ2-3 | TRBV28 | ATGQETTDTQY
TRBJ2-3 | TRBV5-4 | ASSPLREKTSTDTQY
TRBJ2-1 | TRBV5-1 | ASSGEGGHEQF
TRBJ1-6 | TRBV5-6 | ASSQEDNSPLH
TRBJ1-6 | TRBV4-1 | ASSQDRGYNSPLH
TRBJ2-1 | TRBV7-2 | ASSLGYGGTGEQF
TRBJ2-7 | TRBV5-1 | ASSLETNYEQY
TRBJ2-7 | TRBV5-1 | ASSFRTGSYEQY
TRBJ1-6 | TRBV7-2 | ASSLGARSPLH
TRBJ2-5 | TRBV5-1 | ASSSTLTSGVTQY
TRBJ1-6 | TRBV30 | AWSRSEAPLH
TRBJ2-3 | TRBV7-9 | ASSGQGAFGDTQY
TRBJ1-2 | TRBV5-6 | ASSGGQGARGGYT
TRBJ2-1 | TRBV29-1 | SVDGGGGQRSNEQF
TRBJ2-3 | TRBV30 | AWSVAGGGLDTQY
TRBJ2-3 | TRBV2 | ASSRTSGVTDTQY
TRBJ1-4 | TRBV4-1 | ASSQAGQGNEKLF
TRBJ2-1 | TRBV2 | ASSLGGGSYNEQF
TRBJ2-5 | TRBV19 | ASSISGETQY
TRBJ2-1 | TRBV29-1 | SVGQGGYNEQF
TRBJ2-2 | TRBV11-2 | ASSLEPSGTGELF
TRBJ2-4 | TRBV28 | ASSWGRDIQY
TRBJ2-3 | TRBV24-1 | ATSDRQSFSTDTQY
TRBJ1-1 | TRBV6-2/TRBV6-3 | ASSYSQGYTEAF
TRBJ2-1 | TRBV4-3 | ASSQDTSGGSSYNEQF
TRBJ2-7 | TRBV2 | ASSLRLDRAYEQY
TRBJ1-4 | TRBV27 | ASSFVNEKLF
TRBJ1-4 | TRBV28 | ASSLTGTNEKLF
TRBJ2-5 | TRBV7-9 | ASSSGETQY
TRBJ1-1 | TRBV3-1/TRBV3-2 | ASRLTGEGRKAF
TRBJ2-1 | TRBV10-3 | AISGQFTYNEQF
TRBJ1-3 | TRBV6-1 | ASSDKSGTWTGNTIY
TRBJ1-1 | TRBV5-1 | ASSWGDMNTEAF
TRBJ1-1 | TRBV9 | ASSVTGVDTEAF
TRBJ2-1 | TRBV4-2 | ASSQLTEAYNEQF
TRBJ1-2 | TRBV28 | ASSVGGGDGYT
TRBJ2-4 | TRBV5-3 | ARSSTGESAKNIQY
TRBJ1-2 | TRBV30 | AWSASYGYT
TRBJ1-6 | TRBV19 | ASSIGQGVFNSPLH
TRBJ1-4 | TRBV5-1 | ASSLGQGPRGEKLF
TRBJ2-2 | TRBV15 | ATSRGQGGRTGELF
TRBJ2-7 | TRBV11-2 | ASSLNRDSLYEQY
TRBJ2-1 | TRBV7-9 | ASSLGQGPYNEQF
TRBJ2-2 | TRBV19 | ASRPLANTGELF
TRBJ1-5 | TRBV18 | ASSPQSDQPQH
TRBJ1-5 | TRBV28 | ASSFRGTGKQPQH
TRBJ2-7 | TRBV2 | ASSEEGGLRDSSYEQY
TRBJ1-5 | TRBV28 | ASSFASRDSYQPQH
TRBJ1-2 | TRBV29-1 | SVETATYLYGYT
TRBJ2-1 | TRBV6-2/TRBV6-3 | ASSSPPTGNEQF
TRBJ2-2 | TRBV5-1 | ASSWDSLNTGELF
TRBJ2-1 | TRBV4-2 | ASSQASGGDNEQF